Listed below are T cell receptor beta chains from one sample, sequenced in a study of blood T cells in healthy people across ages. TCRdb analysed the 5' RACE reads with MiXCR anew, one entry per CDR3 protein. The table lists 1.5 million to 2 million distinct CDR3 sequences, about 28% of them singletons. Sequences were obtained from blood. The source of these receptors is a woman aged 25 to 39 in good health. CDR3s include the opening cysteine and the closing phenylalanine or tryptophan. Fields, in order: V gene, clone size, J gene, D gene, CDR3 protein, CDR3 DNA. The D gene is left open where the match is weak. Clone size is given for some rows only: seen once, a few or many times, or a class if the clone is expanded.

TRBV7-2	few	TRBJ2-1	TRBD2	CASSPLTLAGGVVEQFF	TGTGCCAGCAGCCCCCTAACTCTAGCGGGGGGGGTTGTTGAGCAGTTCTTC
TRBV29-1	once	TRBJ1-1	NA	CSAYTGTTEAFF	TGCAGCGCGTATACAGGGACCACTGAAGCTTTCTTT
TRBV7-2	NA	TRBJ1-2	NA	CASSQRGGTAANYGYTF	TGTGCCAGCAGCCAAAGGGGTGGAACGGCTGCTAACTATGGCTACACCTTC
TRBV12-3/TRBV12-4	NA	TRBJ1-5	NA	CASSQQWNNSNQPQHF	TGTGCCAGCAGTCAACAGTGGAATAATAGCAATCAGCCCCAGCATTTT
TRBV29-1	NA	TRBJ1-4	NA	CSVRGTPNEKLFF	TGCAGCGTTCGCGGGACACCTAATGAAAAACTGTTTTTT
TRBV5-1	few	TRBJ2-2	TRBD1	CASSFNTTGAGELFF	TGCGCCAGCAGCTTTAACACTACAGGGGCCGGGGAGCTGTTTTTT
TRBV6-5	NA	TRBJ1-5	NA	CASSYDRSGSNQPQHF	TGTGCCAGCAGTTACGACAGATCAGGAAGCAATCAGCCCCAGCATTTT
TRBV12-3/TRBV12-4	NA	TRBJ2-3	TRBD2	CASYRREGTDTEYF	TGTGCCTCCTACAGGAGGGAGGGCACAGATACGGAGTATTTT
TRBV27	NA	TRBJ2-5	NA	CASSFARGEETQYF	TGTGCCAGCAGTTTCGCCAGGGGGGAAGAGACCCAGTACTTC
TRBV5-8	few	TRBJ2-7	NA	CASSLLGSSSYEQYF	TGTGCCAGCAGCTTATTAGGTTCTTCCTCCTACGAGCAGTACTTC
TRBV20-1	few	TRBJ2-1	NA	CSARGPLLSNEQFF	TGCAGTGCTAGAGGCCCACTATTAAGCAATGAGCAGTTCTTC
TRBV5-1	few	TRBJ1-2	NA	CASSLEGNYTF	TGCGCCAGCAGCTTGGAGGGTAACTACACCTTC
TRBV6-1	NA	TRBJ1-3	NA	CASSDRDRNTIYF	TGTGCCAGCAGTGACCGGGACAGAAACACCATATATTTT
TRBV12-3/TRBV12-4	few	TRBJ1-2	NA	CASSRGPTPGNYGYTF	TGTGCCAGCAGCCGAGGGCCCACTCCGGGGAACTATGGCTACACCTTC
TRBV28	NA	TRBJ1-2	NA	CASSLLDPLVYGYTF	TGTGCCAGCAGTTTATTGGACCCGCTGGTCTATGGCTACACCTTC
TRBV7-2	many	TRBJ2-5	TRBD2	CASSASGRGETQYF	TGTGCCAGCAGCGCTAGCGGGAGGGGAGAGACCCAGTACTTC
TRBV20-1	once	TRBJ2-3	NA	CSASRENLDAAQYF	TGCAGTGCTAGCCGGGAGAACCTCGACGCGGCGCAGTATTTT
TRBV10-3	NA	TRBJ2-1	NA	CAISPRNEQFF	TGTGCCATCAGCCCCCGAAATGAGCAGTTCTTC
TRBV9	NA	TRBJ2-3	NA	CTSSSGGGQNTDTQYF	TGTACCAGCAGCTCCGGAGGGGGACAGAACACAGATACGCAGTATTTT
TRBV7-6	few	TRBJ2-7	TRBD2	CASSLLTGGANEQYF	TGTGCCAGCAGCTTACTGACCGGGGGGGCCAACGAGCAGTACTTC
TRBV7-2	NA	TRBJ2-7	TRBD2	CASSSLWGGSYEQYF	TGTGCCAGCAGCTCCCTATGGGGGGGCTCCTACGAGCAGTACTTC
TRBV20-1	few	TRBJ2-3	NA	CSARGPAGTTDTQYF	TGCAGTGCTAGAGGTCCAGCGGGTACCACAGATACGCAGTATTTT
TRBV28	NA	TRBJ1-5	NA	CASTPLAVFQPQHF	TGTGCCAGCACTCCCCTGGCCGTCTTTCAGCCCCAGCATTTT
TRBV7-3	few	TRBJ2-3	TRBD2	CASSPRLAGGSSTDTQYF	TGTGCCAGCAGCCCCAGACTAGCGGGGGGATCTAGCACAGATACGCAGTATTTT
TRBV6-5	few	TRBJ1-4	TRBD1	CASISGQGAEKLFF	TGTGCCAGCATTTCGGGACAGGGGGCGGAAAAACTGTTTTTT
TRBV12-3/TRBV12-4	many	TRBJ1-2	NA	CASTKAGVYGYTF	TGTGCCAGCACCAAAGCAGGGGTTTATGGCTACACCTTC
TRBV6-1	few	TRBJ2-7	NA	CASSSTGPEQYF	TGTGCCAGCAGTTCCACTGGCCCCGAGCAGTACTTC
TRBV29-1	many	TRBJ1-4	NA	CSVEDKTSANEKLFF	TGCAGCGTTGAAGATAAAACGTCTGCTAATGAAAAACTGTTTTTT
TRBV11-2	few	TRBJ2-3	NA	CASSLEAEMAADTQYF	TGTGCCAGCAGCTTAGAAGCGGAGATGGCGGCAGATACGCAGTATTTT
TRBV20-1	NA	TRBJ1-2	NA	CSAPGLWGGDREGGYTF	TGCAGTGCCCCAGGGTTGTGGGGGGGCGATCGGGAAGGTGGCTACACCTTC
TRBV4-1	NA	TRBJ1-2	NA	CASSQDTGGAYGYTF	TGCGCCAGCAGCCAAGATACAGGAGGGGCCTATGGCTACACCTTC
TRBV7-2	NA	TRBJ1-2	NA	CASSPRDTRYGYTF	TGTGCCAGCAGCCCTCGGGACACCCGCTATGGCTACACCTTC
TRBV5-5	NA	TRBJ2-3	TRBD1	CAGSSDTGGGTDTQYF	TGTGCCGGCAGCTCCGATACAGGGGGCGGGACAGATACGCAGTATTTT
TRBV6-4	many	TRBJ2-1	TRBD2	CASSTGTTNEQFF	TGTGCCAGCAGCACCGGGACTACCAATGAGCAGTTCTTC
TRBV5-5	NA	TRBJ2-5	NA	CASRITDGWAGETQYF	TGTGCCAGCAGAATCACCGACGGGTGGGCAGGGGAGACCCAGTACTTC
TRBV12-3/TRBV12-4	NA	TRBJ1-3	NA	CASSLDSGGNTIYF	TGTGCCAGCAGTTTGGATAGCGGTGGAAACACCATATATTTT
TRBV9	NA	TRBJ2-7	TRBD2	CASSAEASGRIGEQYF	TGTGCCAGCAGCGCTGAGGCTAGCGGGAGGATTGGCGAGCAGTACTTC
TRBV20-1	NA	TRBJ2-2	NA	CSAKDLNRVNIANTGELFF	TGCAGTGCTAAGGATCTGAATCGGGTTAATATCGCGAACACCGGGGAGCTGTTTTTT
TRBV6-2/TRBV6-3	NA	TRBJ2-1	TRBD1	CATYRDRDYNEQFF	TGTGCCACCTACCGGGACAGGGACTACAATGAGCAGTTCTTC
TRBV20-1	few	TRBJ1-2	NA	CSARDFDRSNYGYTF	TGCAGTGCTAGAGATTTTGACAGATCTAACTATGGCTACACCTTC
TRBV5-6	many	TRBJ1-2	TRBD1	CASSLAQGAYGYTF	TGTGCCAGCAGCTTGGCCCAGGGGGCCTATGGCTACACCTTC
TRBV29-1	few	TRBJ2-5	NA	CSAADGPSGETQYF	TGCAGCGCCGCGGACGGACCGTCCGGAGAGACCCAGTACTTC
TRBV10-3	few	TRBJ2-1	NA	CAISGANSYNEQFF	TGTGCCATCAGCGGGGCTAACTCCTACAATGAGCAGTTCTTC
TRBV11-2	many	TRBJ2-5	NA	CASSLVSGKQETQYF	TGTGCCAGCAGTTTAGTTTCGGGGAAACAAGAGACCCAGTACTTC
TRBV11-2	few	TRBJ1-2	NA	CASTYSRDYGYTF	TGTGCCAGCACCTACAGCAGAGACTATGGCTACACCTTC
TRBV14	NA	TRBJ2-7	TRBD1	CASSPRTGRSSYNEQYF	TGTGCCAGCAGCCCCCGGACAGGGAGAAGCTCCTACAATGAGCAGTACTTC
TRBV29-1	few	TRBJ2-3	TRBD2	CSVEMPSGSTDTQYF	TGCAGCGTTGAGATGCCGAGCGGGAGTACAGATACGCAGTATTTT
TRBV12-3/TRBV12-4	few	TRBJ2-1	NA	CASSARWNEQFF	TGTGCCAGCAGTGCCCGGTGGAATGAGCAGTTCTTC